The clone carrying this TCR beta chain was seen just once. This CDR3 region has 12 residues. Trimming took off 5 bases at V and 5 bases at J, with 10 bases between the two ends. Germline loops: CDR1 ENHRY, CDR2 SYGVKD. TCRdb's copy holds only in-frame clones and misses some; the assay was immunoSEQ multiplex PCR. The sample includes tens of thousands of clones, less than 97% of them seen just once. This specimen comes from a study of circulating and synovial CD4+ cells in juvenile arthritis. The rearrangement links TRBV10-3 to TRBJ2-7; tentatively, D is TRBD2 (5 bases). The sequenced sample consisted of CD4+ T cells from blood. This receptor was obtained from a human donor with juvenile idiopathic arthritis. CDR3 residues: CAISPSGDEQYF. Written as DNA, the CDR3 is TGTGCCATCAGTCCCTCCGGGGACGAGCAGTACTTC.